This T cell receptor beta chain was documented in a study of post-analysis software for immune sequencing data. About the research overall: Included among the disease courses, which were recorded for the cohort, were relapsing-remitting, secondary progressive and progressive-relapsing multiple sclerosis. Study results and limitations: A handful of TRBV segments appeared more often in patients than in controls, and TRBV5-6, TRBV5-1 and TRBV20-1 were among these. Relative to controls, patients with multiple sclerosis showed significantly lower normalized Chao1 diversity. Strong co-clustering by F measure was evident for samples that had been prepared in the same batch.

The V end was cut by 5 bases, the J end by 0 bases, with 29 bases between. Per germline, CDR1 DFQATT and CDR2 SNEGSKA (reference sequence). The CDR3 is made up of 19 amino acids. As regards this clonotype: Its specificity is unknown.

Researchers reported that TCR beta cDNA libraries carried unique molecular identifiers. Roughly 0.5 million cDNA molecules were obtained from around 1 to 10 million T cells. TCRdb reanalysed the PCR reads using MiXCR and keeps one entry per CDR3 protein. The sample lists 650,000 to 850,000 distinct CDR3 sequences, 40% to 55% seen once, with roughly 4.9% in the top ten. J is TRBJ2-7 and V is TRBV20-1, with D perhaps matching TRBD2 (7 bases). The sample consisted of blood. The receptor was derived from a girl aged 10 to 17 with multiple sclerosis. CDR3 in DNA: TGCAGTGCTGGTGCTTCTGAACTAGCAAGGGGGGACTACTCCTACGAGCAGTACTTC. The encoded protein is CSAGASELARGDYSYEQYF.